These 6 T cell receptor beta chains came from one sample sequenced in a study of beta chain features in type 1 diabetes. General observations from the study: Type 1 diabetes patients showed a moderate but significant shortening of TCRB CDR3s in all four CD4+ subsets.

All of the isolated RNA was reverse transcribed, so expressed TCRB transcripts were sequenced. TCRdb's table, derived via immunoSEQ multiplex PCR, lists solely in-frame clones and lacks some. The sample consists of 40,000 to 50,000 clones, approximately 62% of them appearing once. Their antigen targets remain unknown. Sequences were obtained from Tregs from blood. These receptors were obtained from a man younger than 45 with type 1 diabetes. Some clones in this sample may be carry-over from other donors' samples.

CDR3 loop: CASSPVVAGETQYF. The CDR3, as DNA: TGTGCCAGCAGTCCCGTCGTAGCGGGGGAGACCCAGTACTTC. The chain carries TRBV6-5 and TRBJ2-5; 8 bases are a match to TRBD2. Trimming at V came to 5 bases and at J to 5 bases, leaving 7 bases not matched to a gene. The germline gives CDR1 MNHEY, CDR2 SVGAGI. This CDR3 has 14 amino acids.

The chain uses TRBV11-2 and TRBJ1-2, with TRBD1 as a possible D gene (6 bases). The CDR3 has 14 amino acids. Per germline, CDR1 SGHAT and CDR2 FQNNGV. The V end was cut by 5 bases, the J end by 8 bases, with 18 bases between. In DNA, the CDR3 is TGTGCCAGCAGCAGCTGGGGGGGCGCCGGAGGCTACACCTTC. This translates into CASSSWGGAGGYTF.

The chain joins TRBV19 to TRBJ1-5; D is unclear. Germline CDR1 and CDR2: LNHDA and SQIVND (reference sequence). The V end was cut by 3 bases, the J end by 3 bases, with 15 bases between. The CDR3 runs 16 residues. This CDR3 is CASSIKPGWHNQPQHF. In DNA form, the CDR3 reads TGTGCCAGTAGTATTAAACCAGGCTGGCACAATCAGCCCCAGCATTTT.

The rearrangement joins TRBV6-6 to TRBJ2-1, with D perhaps TRBD2 (6 bases). CDR1 MNHNY and CDR2 SVGAGI come from the germline V gene (reference sequence). This CDR3 contains 15 residues. The V gene lost 8 bases and the J gene lost 4 bases, with 18 bases spanning the gap. CDR3 sequence (DNA): TGTGCCAGCTTATTTGGGGGGATACCTTACAATGAGCAGTTCTTC. This encodes CASLFGGIPYNEQFF.

The chain combines TRBV18 with TRBJ1-1; the D gene is possibly TRBD1 (5 bases). Germline CDR1 is KGHSH and CDR2 is LQKENI. The CDR3 contains 13 residues. V was trimmed by 3 bases and J by 6 bases, leaving 11 bases between them. CDR3 amino acids: CASSPQGTAEAFF. The CDR3 DNA sequence: TGTGCCAGCTCACCTCAGGGTACCGCTGAAGCTTTCTTT.

This sequence joins TRBV2 and TRBJ2-3; a possible D gene is TRBD1 (6 bases). CDR1 SNHLY and CDR2 FYNNEI come from the germline V gene. The CDR3 runs 18 residues. With 5 bases removed from V and 3 bases from J, the gap between germline ends came to 24 bases. CDR3 in amino acids: CASSSPRHRELMTDTQYF. The CDR3 nucleotides read TGTGCCAGCAGTTCCCCACGCCACAGGGAATTGATGACAGATACGCAGTATTTT.